Shown below are 17 T cell receptor beta chains from a single sample sequenced in a study of blood T cell repertoires in COVID-19. Generated by immunoSEQ multiplex PCR, the TCRdb table keeps only in-frame clones and is missing some. The table shows approximately 200,000 clones, with roughly four fifths occurring only once. Material: peripheral blood. All receptors derive from a woman between 45 and 65 years old with acute or convalescent COVID-19.

V usage is TRBV10-1 and J usage is TRBJ2-2, with 11 bases aligning to TRBD1. Trimming cost V 6 bases and J 4 bases; bases outside gene matches: 10. The CDR3 length is 17 residues. Germline V gene lookup returns CDR1 WNHNN and CDR2 SYGVQD (reference sequence). CDR3 DNA sequence: TGCGCCAGCAGCCCGACAGCCGGGACAGGGGGCACCGGGGAGCTGTTTTTT. It is translated as CASSPTAGTGGTGELFF.

The chain is built from TRBV7-9 and TRBJ1-1, with D perhaps TRBD1 (5 bases). This CDR3 is built from 15 residues. Germline loops: CDR1 SEHNR, CDR2 FQNEAQ (reference sequence). Between the trimmed V and J ends, which lost 1 base and 4 bases, there was a span of 13 bases. In DNA form, the CDR3 reads TGTGCCAGCAGCTTAGGGTCCTCGGGGGGCACTGAAGCTTTCTTT. This gives the protein CASSLGSSGGTEAFF.

This sequence joins TRBV10-1 and TRBJ2-2; D is unclear. The CDR3 is 18 amino acids. Trimming stripped 1 base from V and 5 bases from J, with 20 bases between. Germline V gene data show CDR1 as WNHNN and CDR2 as SYGVQD (reference sequence). DNA for the CDR3: TGCGCCAGCAGTGAGTACAAACTAACCAAGGCGCGTACCGGGGAGCTGTTTTTT. This sequence encodes CASSEYKLTKARTGELFF.

The J gene is TRBJ1-6, the V gene TRBV25-1, with D maybe TRBD1 (5 bases). There are 15 residues in the CDR3. V was cut by 8 bases and J by 2 bases, with 13 bases left in between. CDR1 and CDR2 from the germline V gene are MGHDK and SYGVNS. CDR3 sequence (DNA): TGTGCCAGCTCCCCGCCCAGGGCCTATAATTCACCCCTCCACTTT. Translated, it gives CASSPPRAYNSPLHF.

This sequence joins TRBV19 and TRBJ1-4, with TRBD1 as a possible D gene (5 bases). CDR3 size: 13 residues. The V and J ends lost 5 bases and 14 bases respectively, with 18 bases between them. Looked up from germline, CDR1 is LNHDA and CDR2 is SQIVND (reference sequence). CDR3: CASSWTWEGRLFF. CDR3 DNA sequence: TGTGCCAGTAGTTGGACATGGGAGGGAAGGCTGTTTTTT.

The V call is TRBV19, the J call TRBJ1-1, with a possible D match to TRBD1 (5 bases). This CDR3 spans 13 amino acids. The germline gives CDR1 LNHDA, CDR2 SQIVND (reference sequence). Trimming took 5 bases from V and 7 from J, leaving 14 bases between them. The CDR3, as DNA: TGTGCCAGTAGTCAGACAGCCTTCTTTGAAGCTTTCTTT. Amino acids: CASSQTAFFEAFF. Complete variable domain (other parts from reference TRBV19 and TRBJ1-1): DGGITQSPKYLFRKEGQNVTLSCEQNLNHDAMYWYRQDPGQGLRLIYYSQIVNDFQKGDIAEGYSVSREKKESFPLTVTSAQKNPTAFYLCASSQTAFFEAFFGQGTRLTVV.

This chain joins TRBV19 and TRBJ2-1; possible D gene TRBD1, 5 bases. CDR1 LNHDA and CDR2 SQIVND come from the germline V gene (reference sequence). V gave up 6 bases and J gave up 0 bases, with 15 bases separating them. This CDR3 region has 16 residues. CDR3 residues: CASRLPTGNSYNEQFF. As DNA, the CDR3 is TGTGCCAGTAGGCTTCCCACAGGCAACTCCTACAATGAGCAGTTCTTC.

The rearrangement joins TRBV20-1 to TRBJ2-7, with 7 bases that match TRBD1. Germline CDR1 DFQATT, CDR2 SNEGSKA (reference sequence). The CDR3 covers 13 residues. V gave up 8 bases and J gave up 5 bases; unmatched junction bases: 12. In nucleotides, the CDR3 is TGCAGTTCTATTGAACCGGGACAGCACGAGCAGTACTTC. Protein sequence: CSSIEPGQHEQYF.

The chain uses TRBV9 and TRBJ2-3; 10 bases are shared with TRBD2. V gave up 0 bases and J gave up 0 bases; unmatched junction bases: 7. Germline-derived CDR1 and CDR2 are SGDLS and YYNGEE. This CDR3 spans 18 amino acids. CDR3 sequence (DNA): TGTGCCAGCAGCGTAGCGGCTAGCGGGGGCCTAAGCACAGATACGCAGTATTTT. This translates into CASSVAASGGLSTDTQYF.

A few counts support this clone. This sequence joins TRBV7-2 and TRBJ2-7; possibly TRBD1 for D (6 bases). Between the trimmed V and J ends, which lost 5 bases and 1 base, there was a span of 15 bases. Germline V lookup: CDR1 SGHTA, CDR2 FQGNSA. The CDR3 covers 15 residues. In DNA form, the CDR3 reads TGTGCCAGCAGCCAACCCGGGACACCTTCCTACGAGCAGTACTTC. Amino acid sequence: CASSQPGTPSYEQYF.

J is TRBJ1-2 and V is TRBV4-2; TRBD1 is a possible D gene (5 bases). From germline, CDR1 is LGHNA and CDR2 YNFKEQ. There are 13 residues in the CDR3. The germline V and J ends were trimmed by 1 base and 5 bases, with 8 bases remaining between them. CDR3 region: CASSQGDSYGYTF. The DNA for the CDR3 is TGTGCCAGCAGCCAAGGAGACAGTTATGGCTACACCTTC.

V usage is TRBV15 and J usage is TRBJ1-2; TRBD1 agrees at 7 bases. V lost 0 bases to trimming and J lost 1 base; unmatched junction nucleotides: 14. CDR1 is LNHNV, CDR2 YYDKDF, per germline (reference sequence). The CDR3 totals 19 residues. The CDR3 bases are TGTGCCACCAGCAGAGACCGTGACAGGGTCGGCGAGGGTAACTATGGCTACACCTTC. Translated: CATSRDRDRVGEGNYGYTF.

The chain uses TRBV5-4 and TRBJ2-5, with 7 bases lining up with TRBD1. With V trimmed by 0 bases and J by 5 bases, 10 bases remained unmatched. Germline V CDR1 and CDR2: SGHNT, YYREEE (reference sequence). The CDR3 sequence is 16 residues long. The CDR3 sequence: CASSLGGDRVGETQYF. DNA for the CDR3: TGTGCCAGCAGCTTGGGGGGCGACAGGGTGGGGGAGACCCAGTACTTC.

The chain links TRBV16 to TRBJ2-7, with 7 bases identical to TRBD1. The CDR3 has 13 residues. Germline CDR1 KGHSY, CDR2 FQNENV. Trimming at V came to 5 bases and at J to 5 bases, leaving 6 bases not matched to a gene. CDR3 residues: CASSTGQWDEQYF. Here the CDR3 DNA reads TGTGCCAGCAGCACGGGACAGTGGGACGAGCAGTACTTC.

The chain joins TRBV7-2 to TRBJ2-1; D is perhaps TRBD1 (5 bases). The CDR3 loop spans 13 amino acids. Germline CDR1 and CDR2: SGHTA and FQGNSA. The V and J ends lost 1 base and 8 bases respectively, with 9 bases between them. CDR3 loop: CASSLGRAYEQFF. The CDR3 coding sequence is TGTGCCAGCAGCTTAGGCAGGGCCTATGAGCAGTTCTTC.

This chain uses TRBV7-2 with TRBJ1-5; tentatively, D is TRBD1 (6 bases). Trimming stripped 2 bases from V and 6 bases from J, with 14 bases between. Germline V CDR1 and CDR2: SGHTA, FQGNSA. The CDR3 runs to 15 residues. The DNA for the CDR3 is TGTGCCAGCAGCTTACAGGGGCAGTCAGCTCAGCCCCAGCATTTT. It translates to CASSLQGQSAQPQHF.

The rearrangement links TRBV6-5 to TRBJ1-6, with 8 bases matching TRBD1. The germline V gene encodes CDR1 MNHEY and CDR2 SVGAGI. With V trimmed by 8 bases and J by 10 bases, 10 bases remained unmatched. The CDR3 spans 14 residues. The CDR3 region has the DNA TGTGCCAGCGTCGGACAGGGAGTGGGATCACCCCTCCACTTT. Translation: CASVGQGVGSPLHF.